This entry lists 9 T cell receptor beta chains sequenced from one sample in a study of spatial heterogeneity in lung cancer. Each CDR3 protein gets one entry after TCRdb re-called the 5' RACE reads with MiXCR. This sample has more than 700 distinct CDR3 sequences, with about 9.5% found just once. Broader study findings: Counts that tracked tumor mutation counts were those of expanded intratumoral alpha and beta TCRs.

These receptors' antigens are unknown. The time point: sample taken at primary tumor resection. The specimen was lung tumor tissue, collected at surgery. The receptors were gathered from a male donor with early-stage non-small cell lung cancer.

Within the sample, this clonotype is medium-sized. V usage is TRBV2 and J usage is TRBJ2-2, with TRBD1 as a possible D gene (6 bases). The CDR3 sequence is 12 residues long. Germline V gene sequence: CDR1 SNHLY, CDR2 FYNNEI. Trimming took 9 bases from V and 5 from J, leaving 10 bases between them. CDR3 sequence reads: CARMTGTGELFF. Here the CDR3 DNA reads TGTGCCAGAATGACAGGAACCGGGGAGCTGTTTTTT.

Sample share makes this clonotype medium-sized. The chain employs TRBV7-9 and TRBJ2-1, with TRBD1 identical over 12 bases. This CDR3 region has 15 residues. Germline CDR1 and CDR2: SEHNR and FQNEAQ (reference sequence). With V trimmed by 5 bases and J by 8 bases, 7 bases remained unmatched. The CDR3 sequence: CASSPPGTGGHEQFF. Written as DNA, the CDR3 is TGTGCCAGCAGCCCCCCCGGGACAGGGGGCCATGAGCAGTTCTTC.

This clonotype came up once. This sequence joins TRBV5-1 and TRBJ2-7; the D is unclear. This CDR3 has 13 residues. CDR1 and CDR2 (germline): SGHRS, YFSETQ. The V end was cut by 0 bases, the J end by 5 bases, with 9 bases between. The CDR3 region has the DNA TGCGCCAGCAGCTTGGCCATCGGTGACGAGCAGTACTTC. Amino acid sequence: CASSLAIGDEQYF.

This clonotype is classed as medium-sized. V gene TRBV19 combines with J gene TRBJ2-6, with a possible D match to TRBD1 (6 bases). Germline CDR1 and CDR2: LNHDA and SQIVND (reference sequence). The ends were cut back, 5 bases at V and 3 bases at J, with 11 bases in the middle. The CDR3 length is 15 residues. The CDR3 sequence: CASSLGAHGANVLTF. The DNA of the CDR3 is TGTGCCAGTAGTCTGGGGGCGCATGGGGCCAACGTCCTGACTTTC.

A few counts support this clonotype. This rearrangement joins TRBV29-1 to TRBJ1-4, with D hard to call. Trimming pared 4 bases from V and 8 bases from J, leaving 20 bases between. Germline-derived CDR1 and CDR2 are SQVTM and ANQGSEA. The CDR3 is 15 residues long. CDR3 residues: CSVARGGRGEEKLFF. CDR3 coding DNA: TGCAGCGTTGCCCGAGGAGGCCGGGGAGAGGAAAAACTGTTTTTT.

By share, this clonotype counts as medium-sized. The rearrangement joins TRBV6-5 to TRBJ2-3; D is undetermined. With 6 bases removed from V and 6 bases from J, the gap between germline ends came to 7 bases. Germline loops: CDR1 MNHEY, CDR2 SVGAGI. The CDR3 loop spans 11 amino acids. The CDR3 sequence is CASRELDTQYF. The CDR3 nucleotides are TGTGCCAGCAGGGAGTTGGATACGCAGTATTTT.

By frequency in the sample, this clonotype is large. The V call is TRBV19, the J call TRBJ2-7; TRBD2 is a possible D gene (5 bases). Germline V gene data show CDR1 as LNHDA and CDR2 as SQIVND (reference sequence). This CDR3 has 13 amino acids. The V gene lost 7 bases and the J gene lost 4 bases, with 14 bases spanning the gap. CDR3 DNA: TGTGCCAGTAACGAGGTCCCGGGGTACGAGCAGTACTTC. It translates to CASNEVPGYEQYF.

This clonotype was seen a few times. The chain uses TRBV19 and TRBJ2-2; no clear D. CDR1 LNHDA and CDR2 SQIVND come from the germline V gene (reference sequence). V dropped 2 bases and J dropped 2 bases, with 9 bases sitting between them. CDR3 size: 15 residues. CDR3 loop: CASSIRARNTGELFF. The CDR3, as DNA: TGTGCCAGTAGTATACGCGCCCGCAACACCGGGGAGCTGTTTTTT.

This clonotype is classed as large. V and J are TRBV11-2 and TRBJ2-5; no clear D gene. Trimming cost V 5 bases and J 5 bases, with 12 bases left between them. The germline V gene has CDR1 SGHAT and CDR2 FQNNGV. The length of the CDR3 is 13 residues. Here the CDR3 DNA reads TGTGCCAGCAGCCACGGACGAGGCGAGACCCAGTACTTC. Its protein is CASSHGRGETQYF. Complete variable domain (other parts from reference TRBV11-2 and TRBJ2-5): EAGVAQSPRYKIIEKRQSVAFWCNPISGHATLYWYQQILGQGPKLLIQFQNNGVVDDSQLPKDRFSAERLKGVDSTLKIQPAKLEDSAVYLCASSHGRGETQYFGPGTRLLVL.